The source of this TCR beta chain is a study of patients and donors after allogeneic stem cell transplantation. TCRdb independently ran MiXCR on the RT-PCR reads; one entry per CDR3 protein. Of roughly 200,000 distinct CDR3 sequences detected, 41% appear once; the ten largest clones hold 25% to 35%. Germline CDR1 reads SGHRS; CDR2 reads YFSETQ. CDR3 length: 16 residues. V was clipped by 4 bases and J by 8 bases, with 22 bases between them. The sample was blood, either unsorted or a sorted T cell fraction (not recorded which). The chain joins TRBV5-1 to TRBJ2-1, with TRBD1 as a possible D gene (5 bases). The TCR was taken from a human donor who was either an allogeneic HSCT recipient or a stem cell or donor lymphocyte infusion donor (not recorded which). It is not recorded whose cells these are; they may come from a transplant donor. CDR3 protein: CASSPQSPGWVDEQFF. CDR3 nucleotide sequence: TGCGCCAGCAGCCCCCAAAGTCCAGGGTGGGTCGATGAGCAGTTCTTC.